This T cell receptor beta chain was sequenced during a study of T cells in Graves' hyperthyroidism and ophthalmopathy. General study results and limits: Separating ophthalmopathy from stable hyperthyroidism was achieved by a 13 V-J model.

Germline CDR1 and CDR2: DFQATT and SNEGSKA (reference sequence). Losses at the gene ends were 3 bases for V and 1 base for J; bases not matched to a gene: 5. The CDR3 consists of 16 residues. As regards this clonotype: Its antigen remains unidentified.

TCR beta CDR3 regions were amplified from RNA transcripts. With the HTBI primer set, the TCR CDR3 went through a first round of RT-PCR. TCRdb ran MiXCR on the multiplex PCR reads and lists one entry per CDR3 protein. Here the sample spans around 360,000 distinct CDR3 sequences, 12% to 15% being singletons. Sequenced: blood. This sequence joins TRBV20-1 and TRBJ2-3, with 12 positions matching TRBD2. The receptor was isolated from a woman aged 55-70 years with Graves' ophthalmopathy. The CDR3 sequence: CSASVRLAGGTDTQYF. CDR3 nucleotides: TGCAGTGCTAGTGTTCGACTAGCGGGAGGCACAGATACGCAGTATTTT.